The rows below give T cell receptor beta chains drawn from one sample of a study of T cells in Graves' hyperthyroidism and ophthalmopathy. TCRdb re-called the multiplex PCR reads with MiXCR, one entry per CDR3 protein. The table lists about 570,000 distinct CDR3 sequences, 14% of them singletons, with approximately 15% in the top ten. The sample taken for sequencing was blood. All receptors come from a woman aged 40 to 50 with Graves' hyperthyroidism. Each CDR3 is given with its conserved first and last residue. D genes are given only for firm matches. Not all rows give a size; the values are once, few, many and, for expanded clones, a class.

clone_size	d_call	v_call	j_call	cdr3_aa	cdr3_nt
many	TRBD1	TRBV18	TRBJ1-6	CASSPPREDRGRSPLHF	TGTGCCAGCTCACCACCTAGAGAGGACAGGGGAAGGTCACCCCTCCACTTT
many	TRBD2	TRBV28	TRBJ2-1	CASSLPLAGASEQFF	TGTGCCAGCAGTTTACCCCTAGCGGGAGCGAGTGAGCAGTTCTTC
.	TRBD2	TRBV9	TRBJ2-3	CASNIAGGPADTQYF	TGTGCCAGCAACATAGCGGGAGGGCCGGCAGATACGCAGTATTTT
.	TRBD1	TRBV5-1	TRBJ2-7	CASSLDPPGTGSSYEQYF	TGCGCCAGCAGCTTGGATCCGCCCGGGACAGGCAGCTCCTACGAGCAGTACTTC
many	.	TRBV11-2	TRBJ1-6	CASSSSGRFGLHF	TGTGCCAGCAGCTCAAGTGGACGGTTCGGTCTCCACTTT
.	.	TRBV19	TRBJ2-7	CASSTTWSYEQYF	TGTGCCAGTAGTACAACGTGGAGCTACGAGCAGTACTTC
many	TRBD2	TRBV20-1	TRBJ2-7	CSAKKTSEYEQYF	TGCAGTGCTAAAAAGACTAGCGAGTACGAGCAGTACTTC
few	TRBD2	TRBV9	TRBJ2-7	CASSPRTSGKAYEQYF	TGTGCCAGCAGCCCTCGGACTAGCGGGAAAGCATACGAGCAGTACTTC
.	.	TRBV20-1	TRBJ2-4	CSARASMGGSLLAKNIQYF	TGCAGTGCTAGAGCCTCAATGGGGGGCAGTTTACTAGCCAAAAACATTCAGTACTTC
.	TRBD1	TRBV6-2/TRBV6-3	TRBJ2-7	CASSLDRGLTYEQYF	TGTGCCAGCAGCCTTGACAGGGGCCTCACCTACGAGCAGTACTTC
few	TRBD1	TRBV4-1	TRBJ1-5	CASSQDRRGRTYQPQHF	TGCGCCAGCAGCCAAGATAGGAGGGGGCGAACGTATCAGCCCCAGCATTTT
.	TRBD2	TRBV19	TRBJ2-7	CASSIREGPYEQYF	TGTGCCAGTAGTATCCGGGAGGGCCCCTACGAGCAGTACTTC
.	.	TRBV6-1	TRBJ1-4	CASTGGRTNEKLFF	TGTGCCAGCACGGGAGGTCGAACTAATGAAAAACTGTTTTTT
many	TRBD2	TRBV20-1	TRBJ2-5	CSASGASGNQETQYF	TGCAGTGCTAGTGGGGCTAGCGGTAACCAAGAGACCCAGTACTTC
many	.	TRBV7-9	TRBJ1-2	CASSLVRGRYGYTF	TGTGCCAGCAGCTTAGTCCGGGGGCGGTATGGCTACACCTTC
.	.	TRBV29-1	TRBJ1-1	CSVPRPPRAVNTEAFF	TGCAGCGTTCCAAGACCCCCCCGGGCAGTGAACACTGAAGCTTTCTTT
few	.	TRBV30	TRBJ2-1	CAWSVSVSYNEQFF	TGTGCCTGGAGTGTATCAGTCTCCTACAATGAGCAGTTCTTC
many	TRBD1	TRBV28	TRBJ1-4	CASSPTGGVNEKLFF	TGTGCCAGCAGTCCCACAGGGGGCGTTAATGAAAAACTGTTTTTT
.	.	TRBV20-1	TRBJ2-7	CSATQELGEQYF	TGCAGTGCTACTCAGGAGCTGGGCGAGCAGTACTTC
many	TRBD1	TRBV7-9	TRBJ2-4	CASSFGTDQNIQYF	TGTGCCAGCAGCTTCGGGACAGATCAAAACATTCAGTACTTC
many	.	TRBV20-1	TRBJ1-5	CSASWTVSNQPQHF	TGCAGTGCTAGTTGGACGGTTAGCAATCAGCCCCAGCATTTT
few	.	TRBV3-1	TRBJ2-3	CASSQVGLDTQYF	TGTGCCAGCAGCCAAGTGGGGTTAGATACGCAGTATTTT
few	.	TRBV10-1	TRBJ2-5	CASRPSRAPQETQYF	TGCGCCAGCAGACCATCCCGGGCTCCCCAAGAGACCCAGTACTTC
many	.	TRBV2	TRBJ2-3	CASRLTGSTDTQYF	TGTGCCAGCAGACTGACAGGAAGCACAGATACGCAGTATTTT
many	.	TRBV5-1	TRBJ2-1	CASSLKGLSSYNEQFF	TGCGCCAGCAGCCTTAAAGGGCTGAGCTCCTACAATGAGCAGTTCTTC
many	.	TRBV28	TRBJ1-1	CASSFWGRGNTEAFF	TGTGCCAGCAGTTTTTGGGGTCGGGGGAACACTGAAGCTTTCTTT
few	.	TRBV10-3	TRBJ1-2	CAISESGSYGYTF	TGTGCCATCAGTGAGTCGGGAAGCTATGGCTACACCTTC
many	.	TRBV6-5	TRBJ2-3	CASSYLMAASTDTQYF	TGTGCCAGCAGTTACTTGATGGCAGCTAGCACAGATACGCAGTATTTT
many	.	TRBV4-1	TRBJ2-1	CASSQVEGIAGEQFF	TGCGCCAGCAGCCAAGTCGAGGGGATAGCTGGTGAGCAGTTCTTC
many	TRBD2	TRBV5-1	TRBJ2-3	CASRDERERATDTQYF	TGCGCCAGCAGAGACGAGCGGGAGAGGGCCACAGATACGCAGTATTTT
many	.	TRBV3-1	TRBJ2-1	CASSLTTSDNEQFF	TGTGCCAGCAGCCTAACGACAAGTGACAATGAGCAGTTCTTC
many	TRBD1	TRBV20-1	TRBJ2-5	CSARDGTGSQETQYF	TGCAGTGCTAGAGATGGGACAGGCTCCCAAGAGACCCAGTACTTC
many	.	TRBV3-1	TRBJ1-1	CASSQGESTEAFF	TGTGCCAGCAGCCAGGGTGAGAGCACTGAAGCTTTCTTT
.	TRBD2	TRBV24-1	TRBJ2-1	CATSDGGLAGVEQFF	TGTGCCACCAGTGACGGGGGACTAGCGGGAGTTGAGCAGTTCTTC
many	.	TRBV3-1	TRBJ1-1	CASSQAHLMNTEAFF	TGTGCCAGCAGCCAAGCACATCTGATGAACACTGAAGCTTTCTTT
.	.	TRBV16	TRBJ2-1	CASSQSSGWDRFF	TGTGCCAGCAGCCAATCCTCAGGGTGGGATCGGTTCTTC
.	TRBD2	TRBV2	TRBJ2-2	CASSGSSGRNTGELFF	TGTGCCAGCAGTGGAAGTAGCGGGAGGAACACCGGGGAGCTGTTTTTT
.	.	TRBV12-3/TRBV12-4	TRBJ1-2	CASSPYDRSSVLSGYTF	TGTGCCAGCAGTCCATACGACAGGTCGAGCGTTCTTAGCGGCTACACCTTC
few	TRBD1	TRBV7-3	TRBJ1-2	CASSPHPGGNGYTF	TGTGCCAGCAGCCCTCACCCAGGGGGGAATGGCTACACCTTC
many	TRBD2	TRBV7-3	TRBJ2-1	CASSLTPTSGSLLEQFF	TGTGCCAGCAGCTTAACGCCCACTAGCGGGAGTCTACTTGAGCAGTTCTTC
.	.	TRBV12-3/TRBV12-4	TRBJ2-7	CASSLGTTYGQYF	TGTGCCAGCAGTTTAGGGACTACATACGGGCAGTACTTC
few	.	TRBV6-2/TRBV6-3	TRBJ2-2	CASSNGIGTGELFF	TGTGCCAGCAGTAACGGGATAGGCACCGGGGAGCTGTTTTTT
many	.	TRBV20-1	TRBJ1-5	CSARSFLGDKNQPQHF	TGCAGTGCTAGATCATTTCTGGGGGACAAAAATCAGCCCCAGCATTTT
many	TRBD1	TRBV12-3/TRBV12-4	TRBJ2-1	CASSLSSGQGYNEQFF	TGTGCCAGCAGTTTATCATCTGGACAGGGGTACAATGAGCAGTTCTTC
.	.	TRBV7-9	TRBJ1-2	CASSSPRDGYTF	TGTGCCAGCAGCTCCCCCAGGGATGGCTACACCTTC
.	.	TRBV5-1	TRBJ2-6	CASSLVEVGSGANVLTF	TGCGCCAGCAGCTTGGTCGAGGTGGGGTCTGGGGCCAACGTCCTGACTTTC
few	.	TRBV20-1	TRBJ2-3	CSATKEEPSTDTQYF	TGCAGTGCTACAAAAGAGGAACCTAGCACAGATACGCAGTATTTT
many	.	TRBV7-2	TRBJ2-1	CASSMRSSYNEQFF	TGTGCCAGCAGCATGAGGAGCTCCTACAATGAGCAGTTCTTC
many	.	TRBV18	TRBJ2-1	CASSPRPNEQFF	TGTGCCAGCTCACCCCGGCCGAATGAGCAGTTCTTC
.	.	TRBV9	TRBJ2-5	CASSGSSETQYF	TGTGCCAGCAGCGGTAGTTCGGAGACCCAGTACTTC
.	TRBD2	TRBV30	TRBJ2-3	CAWRLTSGTDTQYF	TGTGCCTGGCGCTTGACTAGCGGGACAGATACGCAGTATTTT
.	.	TRBV4-1	TRBJ2-3	CASSHPTVADTQYF	TGCGCCAGCAGCCACCCAACAGTGGCAGATACGCAGTATTTT
many	TRBD1	TRBV2	TRBJ2-5	CASSNGQGAVETQYF	TGTGCCAGCAGTAACGGACAGGGGGCGGTGGAGACCCAGTACTTC
many	TRBD2	TRBV20-1	TRBJ2-7	CSAREEGTRQGGQYF	TGCAGTGCTAGAGAGGAAGGGACTAGACAAGGCGGGCAGTACTTC
.	.	TRBV3-1	TRBJ1-2	CASSQQYGYTF	TGTGCCAGCAGCCAACAATATGGCTACACCTTC